This is a list of T cell receptor beta chains from one sample in a study of Ad26.COV2.S vaccination and SARS-CoV-2 variants. Produced via immunoSEQ multiplex PCR; TCRdb's table is partial and in-frame only. The sample has roughly 400,000 clones, roughly 90% seen once. The sample here was peripheral blood, taken in a trial of Ad26.COV2.S vaccine versus placebo. The source is a person between 18 and 60 years old who received the Ad26.COV2.S COVID-19 vaccine or a placebo. CDR3s include the opening cysteine and the closing phenylalanine or tryptophan. The D gene is left open where the match is weak. Clone size appears in some rows only: once, few, many, or a class for an expanded clone.

J gene,clone size,V gene,D gene,CDR3 protein,CDR3 DNA
TRBJ2-1,once,TRBV4-3,TRBD2,CASSQDFRTSGRNEQFF,TGCGCCAGCAGCCAAGATTTTCGGACTAGCGGCCGCAATGAGCAGTTCTTC
TRBJ1-5,.,TRBV4-2,.,CASSQDAGRFSNQPQHF,TGTGCCAGCAGCCAAGATGCAGGGAGGTTTAGCAATCAGCCCCAGCATTTT
TRBJ2-1,.,TRBV5-1,TRBD2,CASRASGISYNEQFF,TGCGCCAGCAGAGCCAGCGGGATCTCCTACAATGAGCAGTTCTTC
TRBJ2-2,.,TRBV2,.,CASSRGRTGELFF,TGTGCCAGCAGCAGGGGAAGAACCGGGGAGCTGTTTTTT
TRBJ1-4,once,TRBV5-4,.,CASSLTGRKNEKLFF,TGTGCCAGCAGCCTTACGGGACGGAAAAATGAAAAACTGTTTTTT
TRBJ2-3,once,TRBV4-3,TRBD1,CASSQEADRAVSDTQYF,TGCGCCAGCAGCCAAGAAGCGGACAGGGCTGTTTCAGATACGCAGTATTTT
TRBJ1-5,few,TRBV5-4,TRBD1,CASSEGQGAGQPQHF,TGTGCCAGCAGCGAGGGACAGGGGGCTGGGCAGCCCCAGCATTTT
TRBJ1-5,.,TRBV28,.,CASSVTGQPQHF,TGTGCCAGCAGCGTCACAGGGCAGCCCCAGCATTTT
TRBJ2-2,.,TRBV7-3,.,CASSLRHNTGELFF,TGTGCCAGCAGCTTACGCCATAACACCGGGGAGCTGTTTTTT
TRBJ2-1,.,TRBV5-6,TRBD1,CASSLESGGREQFF,TGTGCCAGCAGCTTGGAGTCAGGGGGACGTGAGCAGTTCTTC
TRBJ1-3,.,TRBV14,.,CASSPPGIVAGNTIYF,TGTGCCAGCAGCCCGCCAGGGATAGTTGCTGGAAACACCATATATTTT
TRBJ2-2,.,TRBV9,TRBD2,CASSSGREGRTGELFF,TGTGCCAGCAGCTCGGGGCGGGAGGGCCGCACCGGGGAGCTGTTTTTT
TRBJ2-7,.,TRBV5-4,.,CASSETGASYEQYF,TGTGCCAGCAGCGAAACCGGGGCCTCCTACGAGCAGTACTTC
TRBJ2-3,.,TRBV19,TRBD2,CASSIGGTSGSTDTQYF,TGTGCCAGTAGTATAGGCGGGACTAGCGGGAGCACAGATACGCAGTATTTT
TRBJ2-1,.,TRBV5-4,.,CASSLGGASRAEQFF,TGTGCCAGCAGCTTGGGGGGGGCCAGTCGGGCTGAGCAGTTCTTC
TRBJ1-3,.,TRBV6-6,.,CASKLGSGNTIYF,TGTGCCAGCAAATTGGGCTCTGGAAACACCATATATTTT
TRBJ1-5,.,TRBV27,TRBD1,CASSGGTGPNQPQHF,TGTGCCAGCAGCGGCGGGACAGGGCCCAATCAGCCCCAGCATTTT